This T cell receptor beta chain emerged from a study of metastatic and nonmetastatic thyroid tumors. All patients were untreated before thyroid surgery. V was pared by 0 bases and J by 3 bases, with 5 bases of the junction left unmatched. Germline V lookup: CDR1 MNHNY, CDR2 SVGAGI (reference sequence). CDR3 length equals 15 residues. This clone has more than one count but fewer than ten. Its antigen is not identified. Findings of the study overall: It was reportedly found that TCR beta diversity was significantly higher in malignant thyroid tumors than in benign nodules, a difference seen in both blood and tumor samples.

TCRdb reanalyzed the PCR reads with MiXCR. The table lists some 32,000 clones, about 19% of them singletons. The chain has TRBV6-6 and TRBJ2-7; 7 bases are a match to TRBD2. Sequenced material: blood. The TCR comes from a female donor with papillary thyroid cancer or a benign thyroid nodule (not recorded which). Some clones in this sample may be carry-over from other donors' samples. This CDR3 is CASSYSGTTNYEQYF. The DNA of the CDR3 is TGTGCCAGCAGTTACTCCGGGACTACCAACTACGAGCAGTACTTC.